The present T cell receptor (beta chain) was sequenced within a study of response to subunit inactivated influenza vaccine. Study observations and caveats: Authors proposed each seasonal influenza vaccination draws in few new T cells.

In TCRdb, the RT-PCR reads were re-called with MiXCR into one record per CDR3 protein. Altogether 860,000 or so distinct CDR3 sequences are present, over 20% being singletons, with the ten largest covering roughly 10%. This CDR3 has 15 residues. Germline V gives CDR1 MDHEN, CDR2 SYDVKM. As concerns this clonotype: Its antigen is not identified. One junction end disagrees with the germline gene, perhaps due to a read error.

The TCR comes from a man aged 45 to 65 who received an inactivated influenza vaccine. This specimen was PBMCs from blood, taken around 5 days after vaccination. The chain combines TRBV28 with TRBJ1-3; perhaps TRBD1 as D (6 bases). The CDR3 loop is CASSPRPGAGNTLYF. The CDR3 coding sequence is TGTGCCAGCAGTCCTCGGCCAGGGGCCGGAAACACCTTATATTTT. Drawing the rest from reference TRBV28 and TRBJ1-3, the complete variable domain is DVKVTQSSRYLVKRTGEKVFLECVQDMDHENMFWYRQDPGLGLRLIYFSYDVKMKEKGDIPEGYSVSREKKERFSLILESASTNQTSMYLCASSPRPGAGNTLYFGEGSWLTVV.